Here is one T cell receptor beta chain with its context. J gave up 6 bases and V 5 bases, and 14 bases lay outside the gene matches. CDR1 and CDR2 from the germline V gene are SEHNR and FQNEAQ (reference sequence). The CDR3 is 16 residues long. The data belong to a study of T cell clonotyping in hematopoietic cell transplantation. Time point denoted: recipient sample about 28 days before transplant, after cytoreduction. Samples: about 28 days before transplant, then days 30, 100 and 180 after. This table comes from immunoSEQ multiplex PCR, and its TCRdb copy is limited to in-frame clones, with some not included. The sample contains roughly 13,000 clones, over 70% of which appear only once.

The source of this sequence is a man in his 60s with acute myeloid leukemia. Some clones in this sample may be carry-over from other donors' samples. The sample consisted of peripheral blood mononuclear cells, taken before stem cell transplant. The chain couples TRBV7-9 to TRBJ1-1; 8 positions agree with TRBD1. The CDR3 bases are TGTGCCAGCAGCCCCCCCTTTGGGACAGGAGGCCCTGAAGCTTTCTTT. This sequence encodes CASSPPFGTGGPEAFF.